The T cell receptor (beta chain) under discussion was sequenced for a study of T cell clonotyping in hematopoietic cell transplantation. Study background: Cytoreduction preceded collection of pretransplant recipient samples.

Notes on the study in general: Few recipient clonotypes overlapped donors; over 97% were de novo at given depth. Cells were unsorted, so CD4 and CD8 contributions were not separated.

This clone showed up just once. The antigen is not known. The time point here: recipient sample about 28 days before transplant, after cytoreduction. The data were produced by immunoSEQ multiplex PCR, yet TCRdb's version contains in-frame clones alone and is incomplete. The repertoire has 25,000 to 35,000 clones, about 93% of them found once; the top ten carry approximately 2.1%. The V and J ends lost 5 bases and 1 base respectively, with 7 bases between them. CDR1 is SGHRS and CDR2 is YFSETQ in the germline V gene. The CDR3 sequence is 12 residues long. The source of this sequence is a man between 45 and 60 years old with acute myeloid leukemia. Some clones in this sample may be carry-over from other donors' samples. Sequenced here: peripheral blood mononuclear cells, sampled before stem cell transplant. The chain links TRBV5-1 to TRBJ2-7; D is unresolved. As DNA, the CDR3 is TGCGCCAGCAGTCCAGGTTCCTACGAGCAGTACTTC. Translated: CASSPGSYEQYF.